The 10 T cell receptor beta chains below were found in one sample sequenced in a study of shared clonotypes between healthy human individuals. TCRdb's table, derived via immunoSEQ multiplex PCR, lists solely in-frame clones and lacks some. The sample has around 2.5 million clones; over 85% are singletons. Sequenced sample: naive CD4+ T cells from PBMCs. Stated subset: CD45RA+ positively selected. These receptors were obtained from a man aged 18 to 29 in good health. Some clones in this sample may be carry-over from other donors' samples.

The chain has TRBV5-1 and TRBJ1-1; possibly TRBD1 for D (6 bases). The CDR3 is made up of 15 amino acids. Germline V gives CDR1 SGHRS, CDR2 YFSETQ. V lost 3 bases and J lost 4, with 16 bases in between. CDR3 DNA: TGCGCCAGCAGCTCGCTCCAGGGGCGGGGCACTGAAGCTTTCTTT. Encoded protein: CASSSLQGRGTEAFF.

This clone has a single count. The chain has TRBV6-5 and TRBJ1-6; D is ambiguous. The CDR3 consists of 14 residues. From germline, CDR1 is MNHEY and CDR2 SVGAGI. Trimming shortened V by 2 bases and J by 5 bases, and 7 bases separated the two germline ends. CDR3 nucleotide sequence: TGTGCCAGCAGTTACCGGCAGAATAATTCACCCCTCCACTTT. It encodes CASSYRQNNSPLHF.

The chain links TRBV5-4 to TRBJ2-7, with 7 bases fitting TRBD1. After removal of 2 bases from V and 2 bases from J, the junction contained 13 bases not matched to a gene. Germline V gene lookup returns CDR1 SGHNT and CDR2 YYREEE (reference sequence). This CDR3 spans 17 amino acids. The CDR3 reads CASSLSRQGSPPYEQYF. The DNA for the CDR3 is TGTGCCAGCAGCTTAAGCCGACAGGGCTCACCTCCCTACGAGCAGTACTTC. Full variable domain (missing parts from reference TRBV5-4 and TRBJ2-7): ETGVTQSPTHLIKTRGQQVTLRCSSQSGHNTVSWYQQALGQGPQFIFQYYREEENGRGNFPPRFSGLQFPNYSSELNVNALELDDSALYLCASSLSRQGSPPYEQYFGPGTRLTVT.

The chain carries TRBV11-2 and TRBJ2-1; D gene unclear. Per the germline V gene, CDR1 is SGHAT and CDR2 is FQNNGV. This CDR3 contains 14 residues. The V gene lost 5 bases and the J gene lost 15 bases, with 23 bases spanning the gap. CDR3: CASSPSPPDPRMFF. CDR3 nucleotide sequence: TGTGCCAGCAGCCCAAGCCCCCCGGACCCGAGGATGTTCTTC.

The chain couples TRBV6-1 to TRBJ2-7; D unresolved. Germline-derived CDR1 and CDR2 are MNHNS and SASEGT. The CDR3 sequence is 14 residues long. The germline V and J ends were trimmed by 10 bases and 0 bases, with 16 bases remaining between them. CDR3 sequence: CAISSPGPSYEQYF. CDR3 nucleotide sequence: TGTGCCATATCCTCACCGGGTCCCTCCTACGAGCAGTACTTC.

The V and J genes are TRBV11-2 and TRBJ2-2, with 10 bases matching TRBD1. This CDR3 region has 16 residues. Germline V gene lookup returns CDR1 SGHAT and CDR2 FQNNGV. J gave up 5 bases and V 5 bases, and 8 bases lay outside the gene matches. Written as DNA, the CDR3 is TGTGCCAGCAGCCCGATCGGACAGGGGGTAACCGGGGAGCTGTTTTTT. It translates to CASSPIGQGVTGELFF.

This chain connects TRBV11-3 to TRBJ1-1; 11 nucleotides agree with TRBD1. The germline V gene has CDR1 SGHNT and CDR2 YENEEA. The V gene end was trimmed by 4 bases and the J gene end by 1 base; junction bases not matched to a gene: 2. The CDR3 has 15 amino acids. CDR3 protein: CASSSGQGANTEAFF. DNA for the CDR3: TGTGCCAGCAGCTCAGGACAGGGGGCGAACACTGAAGCTTTCTTT.

In its sample, this clone was seen a few times. This chain links TRBV9 with TRBJ1-2; D gene ambiguous. Germline assignment: CDR1 SGDLS and CDR2 YYNGEE. V lost 0 bases, J lost 5 bases, and 5 bases lay in between. This CDR3 is built from 12 residues. The CDR3 sequence: CASSVDQYGYTF. The DNA of the CDR3 is TGTGCCAGCAGCGTAGATCAGTATGGCTACACCTTC.

As for this clone: The sample carries other DNA sequences with the same CDR3. J is TRBJ1-2 and V is TRBV30; D unclear. The CDR3 totals 13 residues. CDR1 is GTSNPN and CDR2 is SVGIG in the germline V gene (reference sequence). Trimming took off 0 bases at V and 5 bases at J, with 10 bases between the two ends. CDR3 in DNA: TGTGCCTGGAGTGTAATGGGAGGATATGGCTACACCTTC. This encodes CAWSVMGGYGYTF.

In regard to this clone: This CDR3 is also generated by other DNA sequences in the sample. This sequence joins TRBV11-2 and TRBJ2-7; 13 bases line up with TRBD2. Germline V gene sequence: CDR1 SGHAT, CDR2 FQNNGV. Trimming at V came to 5 bases and at J to 7 bases, leaving 20 bases not matched to a gene. The CDR3 has 19 residues. The CDR3 DNA reads TGTGCCAGCAGCCTAACACCGGGACTAGCGGGATCTAGGGGCTATGAGCAGTACTTC. This sequence encodes CASSLTPGLAGSRGYEQYF.